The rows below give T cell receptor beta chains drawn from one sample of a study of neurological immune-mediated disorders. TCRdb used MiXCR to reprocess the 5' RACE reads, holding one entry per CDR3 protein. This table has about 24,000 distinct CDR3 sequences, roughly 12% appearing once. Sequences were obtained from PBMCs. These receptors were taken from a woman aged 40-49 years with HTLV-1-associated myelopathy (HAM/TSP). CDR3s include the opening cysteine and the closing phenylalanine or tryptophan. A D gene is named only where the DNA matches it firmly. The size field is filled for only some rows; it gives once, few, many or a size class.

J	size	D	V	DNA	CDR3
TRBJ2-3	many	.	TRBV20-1	TGCAGTGCTCCCCATGGGAAGGGAGGCACAGATACGCAGTATTTT	CSAPHGKGGTDTQYF
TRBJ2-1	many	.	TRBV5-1	TGCGCCAGCAGCTTAATCGCCCCCTGGAATGAGCAGTTCTTC	CASSLIAPWNEQFF
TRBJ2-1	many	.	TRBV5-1	TGCGCCAGCAGCCCCCGGGACACCGGCATCAATGAGCAGTTCTTC	CASSPRDTGINEQFF
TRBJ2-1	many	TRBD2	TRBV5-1	TGCGCCAGCAGCTTCCCAGGGGGTAGCGGGGGAATGGATGAGCAGTTCTTC	CASSFPGGSGGMDEQFF
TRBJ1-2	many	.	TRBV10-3	TGTGCCACCAGTGCGGACAGCTCACTTCTCTATGGCTACACCTTC	CATSADSSLLYGYTF
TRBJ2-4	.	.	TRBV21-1	TGTGCCAGCAGCAAAGTTCTGACTAGCGGAAACATTCAGTACTTC	CASSKVLTSGNIQYF
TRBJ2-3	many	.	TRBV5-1	TGCGCCAGCAGCTTGGGACAGGGAGGAGATACGCAGTATTTT	CASSLGQGGDTQYF
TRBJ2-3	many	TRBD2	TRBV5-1	TGCGCCAGCAGCTGGTTACTAGCGGGGGGCTCAGATACGCAGTATTTT	CASSWLLAGGSDTQYF
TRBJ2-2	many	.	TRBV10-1	TGCGCCAGCAGTGAGTCGAGCAGCAGGGGCCTCTCTTACACCGGGGAGCTGTTTTTT	CASSESSSRGLSYTGELFF
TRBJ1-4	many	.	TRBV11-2	TGTGCCAGCAGGGATCTACAGGGAGATGGCACTAATGAAAAACTGTTTTTT	CASRDLQGDGTNEKLFF
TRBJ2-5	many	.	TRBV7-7	TGTGCCAGCAGCTTAAAGGGCGGGGAGACCCAGTACTTC	CASSLKGGETQYF
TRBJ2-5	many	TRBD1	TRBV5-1	TGCGCCAGCAGCTCGATGTGGGACAGCCCTCCGGTGGAGACCCAGTACTTC	CASSSMWDSPPVETQYF
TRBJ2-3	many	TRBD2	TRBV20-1	TGCAGTGCTAGAGACTCCCTAGCGGGCTCTATTATAGATACGCAGTATTTT	CSARDSLAGSIIDTQYF
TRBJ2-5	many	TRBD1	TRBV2	TGTGCGACCACAGGGGGCACTGGTTGGGAGACCCAGTACTTC	CATTGGTGWETQYF
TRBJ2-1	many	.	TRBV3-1	TGTGCCAGCAGCCTCTACCTTGCCACAGGGTCTCGGCAGTTCTTC	CASSLYLATGSRQFF
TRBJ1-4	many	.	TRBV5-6	TGTGCCAGCAGCCGACGTTACACATCAACTAATGAAAAACTGTTTTTT	CASSRRYTSTNEKLFF
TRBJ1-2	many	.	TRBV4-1	TGCGCCAGCAGCGGACGGGGTGTACGTGGCTACACCTTC	CASSGRGVRGYTF
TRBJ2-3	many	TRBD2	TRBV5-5	TGTGCCAGCAGCCCCCGGACTAGCGGGGGCAGCACAGATACGCAGTATTTT	CASSPRTSGGSTDTQYF
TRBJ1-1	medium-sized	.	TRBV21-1	TGTGCCAGCAGCCGGGGACAGACCATGAACACTGAAGCTTTCTTT	CASSRGQTMNTEAFF
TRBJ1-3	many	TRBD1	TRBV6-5	TGTGCCAGCAGTTACGAGGGGGCGTACGGAAACACCATATATTTT	CASSYEGAYGNTIYF
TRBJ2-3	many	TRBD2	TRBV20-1	TGCAGTGCTAGAGATTCGACTAGCGGTAGCACAGATACGCAGTATTTT	CSARDSTSGSTDTQYF
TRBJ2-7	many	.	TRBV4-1	TGCGCCAGCAGCCCAGCCTGGCGGGGCATTTACGAGCAGTACTTC	CASSPAWRGIYEQYF
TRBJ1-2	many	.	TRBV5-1	TGCGCCAGCAGCTTGGCCGTTGGGAGTGGCTACACCTTC	CASSLAVGSGYTF
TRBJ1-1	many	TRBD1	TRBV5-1	TGCGCCAGCAGCTCCTGGACAGGGAACACTGAAGCTTTCTTT	CASSSWTGNTEAFF
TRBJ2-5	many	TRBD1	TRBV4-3	TGCGCCAGCAGCCAGCGCACAGGGGCCCGATACTCGGAGACCCAGTACTTC	CASSQRTGARYSETQYF
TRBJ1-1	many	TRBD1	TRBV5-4	TGTGCCAGCAGCGCGCTAGACAGGGGAACTGAAGCTTTCTTT	CASSALDRGTEAFF
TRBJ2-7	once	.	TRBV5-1	TGCGCCAGCCCCGGGGATTACTCCTACGAGCAGTACTTC	CASPGDYSYEQYF
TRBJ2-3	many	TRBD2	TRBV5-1	TGCGCCAGCAGCCCCAGTTCTAGCGGGCGAGGGGATACGCAGTATTTT	CASSPSSSGRGDTQYF
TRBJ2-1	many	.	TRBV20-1	TGCAGTCCTATGCGGGGGCAATACAATGAGCAGTTCTTC	CSPMRGQYNEQFF
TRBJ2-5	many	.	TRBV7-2	TGTGCCAGCAGCTTACATCCTGGATGGGGAGAGACCCAGTACTTC	CASSLHPGWGETQYF
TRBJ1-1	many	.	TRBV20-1	TGCAGTGCTAGATGGGGGGGGAACACTGAAGCTTTCTTT	CSARWGGNTEAFF
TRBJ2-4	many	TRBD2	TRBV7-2	TGTGCCAGCAGCTCGAGGGGCGGGGGAAACATTCAGTACTTC	CASSSRGGGNIQYF
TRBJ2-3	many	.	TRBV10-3	TGTGCCATCAGTGACAGGCAAAGCACAGATACGCAGTATTTT	CAISDRQSTDTQYF
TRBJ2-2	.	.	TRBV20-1	TGCAGTGCTAGAGAACTAGAGGGGGAAGCAGGGGAGCTGTTTTTT	CSARELEGEAGELFF
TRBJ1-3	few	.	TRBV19	TGTGCCAGTAGTATGGTCGGTGGAAACACCATATATTTT	CASSMVGGNTIYF
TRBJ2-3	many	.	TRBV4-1	TGCGCCAGCAGCCAAGATCCGTGGGCAGATACGCAGTATTTT	CASSQDPWADTQYF